A single TCR beta chain is shown here with its context. Its antigen is not yet known. No base-level quality is on record; no much larger clone is a single base apart. This entry comes from a study of T cells in localized non-small cell lung cancer (dated by TCRdb to between 2020 and 2021). About the study as a whole: T cell repertoires of hundreds of early-stage NSCLC patients were analyzed, with tumors being compared against uninvolved tumor-adjacent lungs. All 220 or so NSCLC patients in the cohort were treatment-naive and had localized lung tumors that were resected. NSCLC patients had a mean age of approximately 66 years, and fewer than 150 were male and 85 to 110 female.

From a lookup of the germline V gene (reference sequence), CDR1 and CDR2 are GTSNPN and SVGIG. From the cysteine up to the phenylalanine, the CDR3 has a length of 12 residues. Solely the CDR3 DNA is kept, with 36 bases framed from the first base. On the study overall, not on this receptor specifically: Uninvolved tumor-adjacent lung showed the highest T cell clonality, higher than tumor, which suggests more focused antigenic responses in the adjacent lung. Because multi-region tumor sequencing was not done, intratumor heterogeneity could not be ruled out. A median of roughly 60 of the top 100 tumor clones were detected in paired uninvolved adjacent lung, and 28 of these tumor clones were also found among the top 100 clones of the paired uninvolved adjacent lung. Longer overall survival was associated with higher T cell density in blood, whereas shorter survival was associated with higher clonality in adjacent lung. Because the study design was exploratory, TCR variables were selected using unadjusted p-values without false-discovery rate correction.

TCR beta CDR3 regions were sequenced from DNA using the immunoSEQ Assay. Per the source publication's procedure: T cell density was computed as TCR beta template counts normalized to usable DNA estimated by amplifying housekeeping genes. Richness was estimated using the preseqR package, with extrapolation to 400,000 templates for PBMC samples and to 120,000 templates for tissue samples. Clonality was calculated as one minus Pielou's evenness. Differential abundance testing on productive amino-acid clonotypes, with a minimum total count of 5 and an alpha of 0.1, was used to identify tissue-enriched TCRs. The Jaccard Index and the Morisita Overlap Index were used to measure how much the repertoires overlapped between compartments. TCR beta CDR3s were clustered by GLIPH together with public tetramer-defined viral CDR3s, and at least three viral sequences plus V-gene enrichment were required for viral motifs. Here the immuneACCESS table is served through TCRdb, limited to in-frame sequences with V and J called. Missing clones are a known gap in these copies; in checked studies unresolved V genes cover under half, and the rest lacks a known reason. That table supplies the V and J calls and clone size; D and trimming were determined from the DNA. The sample table lists fewer than 25,000 clones, approximately 87% of them with a count of one. The top ten clones comprise 1.1% of the sample.

At diagnosis, tumor, uninvolved tumor-adjacent lung and peripheral blood were collected and then preserved as a mix of FFPE and fresh-frozen material. For TCR repertoire profiling, blood samples were analyzed in the form of peripheral blood mononuclear cells. Sequencing was performed on peripheral blood, taken before any cancer treatment. This sequence uses TRBV30 and TRBJ1-2; a weak D assignment points to TRBD1 (5 bases agree). The receptor was isolated from a woman aged 35 to 75 with stage I lung adenocarcinoma. CDR3 protein: CARRGRNYGYTF. In nucleotides, the sequence is TGTGCTCGGAGGGGACGTAACTATGGCTACACCTTC. When the CDR3 is completed using the reference TRBV30 and TRBJ1-2 genes on either side, the full variable domain is SQTIHQWPATLVQPVGSPLSLECTVEGTSNPNLYWYRQAAGRGLQLLFYSVGIGQISSEVPQNLSASRPQDRQFILSSKKLLLSDSGFYLCARRGRNYGYTFGSGTRLTVV.